Below, 12 T cell receptor beta chains from the same sample are listed, as sequenced in a study of T cells in Graves' hyperthyroidism and ophthalmopathy. Researchers took RNA transcripts and amplified the TCR beta CDR3 regions from them. The HTBI set primed first-round TCR CDR3 RT-PCR. Each CDR3 protein is one row after TCRdb ran MiXCR on the multiplex PCR reads. The sample lists roughly 57,000 distinct CDR3 sequences, approximately 57% occurring once. The sequenced sample consisted of blood. Source of these receptors: a woman in her fifties or sixties with Graves' ophthalmopathy.

This clonotype was counted many times. The CDR3 DNA reads TGTGCCAGCACCCACAGGGACGTCACAGATACGCAGTATTTT. It specifies CASTHRDVTDTQYF. The chain joins TRBV6-6 to TRBJ2-3; TRBD1 might be the D (6 bases). Per the germline V gene, CDR1 is MNHNY and CDR2 is SVGAGI (reference sequence). The V gene lost 7 bases and the J gene lost 2 bases, with 13 bases spanning the gap. The CDR3 covers 14 residues.

This sequence joins TRBV5-1 and TRBJ1-4, with a possible D match to TRBD1 (5 bases). The CDR3 length is 13 residues. Germline V gene data show CDR1 as SGHRS and CDR2 as YFSETQ. Trimming removed 3 bases at V and 12 bases at J, with 15 bases between. This CDR3 is CASSSYLGAELFF. CDR3 nucleotides: TGCGCCAGCAGCTCCTACCTCGGGGCGGAACTGTTTTTT.

The table lists this clonotype with a count of one. At one end the junction does not follow the germline gene, possibly because of a read error. The chain combines TRBV11-2 with TRBJ2-2; D is perhaps TRBD1 or TRBD2 (5 bases each). There are 13 residues in the CDR3. The germline V gene has CDR1 SGHAT and CDR2 FQNNGV. CDR3 sequence reads: CASRWGNTGELFF. The CDR3 DNA follows: TGTGCCAGCCGCTGGGGGAACACTGGGGAGCTGTTTTTT.

This clonotype has at least ten counts. The rearrangement joins TRBV6-5 to TRBJ2-7; 11 positions agree with TRBD1. V was pared by 4 bases and J by 4 bases, with 3 bases of the junction left unmatched. This CDR3 spans 14 amino acids. CDR1 is MNHEY, CDR2 SVGAGI, per germline. CDR3 amino acids: CASSFRDRGYEQYF. In nucleotides, the CDR3 is TGTGCCAGCAGTTTCCGGGACAGGGGGTACGAGCAGTACTTC.

This clonotype was counted at least ten times. This chain links TRBV11-2 with TRBJ1-4; the D is unclear. This CDR3 has 14 residues. Trimming removed 5 bases from V and 8 bases from J, with 15 bases in between. Germline CDR1 is SGHAT and CDR2 is FQNNGV. Here the CDR3 reads CASSRGMGEEKLFF. CDR3 nucleotides: TGTGCCAGCAGCCGCGGGATGGGCGAGGAAAAACTGTTTTTT.

Points on this clonotype: Germline and junction disagree at one end, which may indicate a read error. This sequence joins TRBV9 and TRBJ2-2, with 9 bases fitting TRBD1. Germline V CDR1 and CDR2: SGDLS, YYNGEE. CDR3 length equals 17 residues. CDR3 nucleotides: TGTGCCAGCGGCGTAGCCCATAAAACAGGGGGCGGCGGGAAGCTGTTTTTT. As protein: CASGVAHKTGGGGKLFF.

This clonotype was observed many times. V gene TRBV5-4 combines with J gene TRBJ2-7; 10 bases map to TRBD1. Germline CDR1 reads SGHNT; CDR2 reads YYREEE (reference sequence). The CDR3 runs to 15 residues. With 0 bases clipped from V and 3 bases from J, the junction kept 3 bases outside the gene matches. The CDR3 reads CASSLAGTGVYEQYF. The CDR3 region has the DNA TGTGCCAGCAGCTTGGCGGGGACAGGGGTCTACGAGCAGTACTTC. Full variable domain (outside the CDR3, taken from reference TRBV5-4 and TRBJ2-7): ETGVTQSPTHLIKTRGQQVTLRCSSQSGHNTVSWYQQALGQGPQFIFQYYREEENGRGNFPPRFSGLQFPNYSSELNVNALELDDSALYLCASSLAGTGVYEQYFGPGTRLTVT.

This clonotype came up once. J is TRBJ1-3 and V is TRBV29-1; D is unresolved. V lost 4 bases and J 4 bases, leaving 11 bases between the germline ends. In germline, CDR1 is SQVTM, CDR2 ANQGSEA. The CDR3 is 13 amino acids. The CDR3 loop reads CSVVLQGGNTIYF. The CDR3 DNA reads TGCAGCGTTGTGTTACAAGGGGGAAACACCATATATTTT.

The chain is built from TRBV24-1 and TRBJ2-5; tentatively, D is TRBD1 (5 bases). Trimming removed 4 bases at V and 5 bases at J, with 16 bases between. Germline V gene data show CDR1 as KGHDR and CDR2 as SFDVKD. There are 15 residues in the CDR3. CDR3 in amino acids: CATSDPGQGDETQYF. CDR3 bases: TGTGCCACCAGTGACCCCGGGCAGGGCGATGAGACCCAGTACTTC.

This clonotype was observed at least ten times. This could be a read error, since a much larger clone is one nucleotide away. This chain joins TRBV9 and TRBJ2-3, with unresolved D. Germline assignment: CDR1 SGDLS and CDR2 YYNGEE. This CDR3 contains 12 residues. The CDR3 loop reads CVSSVGTDTQYF. The CDR3 nucleotides read TGTGTCAGCAGCGTAGGGACAGATACGCAGTATTTT.

In its sample, this clonotype was seen a few times. CDR3 coding DNA: TGTGCCAGCAGCCAAGACCACCGAGATGAGCAGTACTTC. It is translated as CASSQDHRDEQYF. The chain joins TRBV14 to TRBJ2-7; D is ambiguous. The CDR3 spans 13 residues. Germline V CDR1 and CDR2: SGHDN, FVKESK. V was clipped by 0 bases and J by 7 bases, with 10 bases between them.

The chain is built from TRBV20-1 and TRBJ2-1; 13 bases are shared with TRBD2. The CDR3 consists of 17 residues. The germline gives CDR1 DFQATT, CDR2 SNEGSKA (reference sequence). V was clipped by 1 base and J by 4 bases; unmatched bases: 7. The CDR3 bases are TGCAGTGCTAGAGGTCCGACTAGCGGGAGGCAGTACAATGAGCAGTTCTTC. It translates to CSARGPTSGRQYNEQFF.